The source of this T cell receptor (beta chain) is a study of blood T cell repertoires in COVID-19. On the study more broadly: From T cells, B-cell-depleted T cells, or PBMCs came the material, which was cDNA or gDNA.

The V gene end was trimmed by 0 bases and the J gene end by 3 bases; junction bases not matched to a gene: 11. This CDR3 comprises 17 residues. Germline CDR1 SQVTM, CDR2 ANQGSEA. Method: immunoSEQ multiplex PCR; TCRdb's copy keeps in-frame clones and lacks some. The sample holds hundreds of thousands of clones, around 83% seen once. The sample was peripheral blood. This TCR was sampled from a woman in her sixties or seventies with active or convalescent COVID-19. The chain joins TRBV29-1 to TRBJ2-3; 8 bases match TRBD2. The CDR3 DNA reads as TGCAGCGTTGAAGATCGTGGTAGCGGGGCAGTAACAGATACGCAGTATTTT. It is translated as CSVEDRGSGAVTDTQYF.